This is a list of T cell receptor beta chains from one sample in a study of graft-versus-host responses after intestinal transplantation. Using immunoSEQ multiplex PCR, the repertoire was profiled, and TCRdb retains in-frame clones only, with some absent. This sample has approximately 63,000 clones; about nine tenths occur once, and the top ten carry over 1.5%. The input for sequencing was ileum tissue, taken approximately 56 weeks after transplant. Receptors originate from a human patient who received an intestinal transplant, so some T cells may come from the graft donor. CDR3s include the opening cysteine and the closing phenylalanine or tryptophan. A D gene is named only where the DNA matches it firmly. Rows may omit the clone size; those that give it use once, few, many or a size class.

d_gene	abundance	v_gene	len	j_gene	CDR3aa	CDR3nt
TRBD1	-	TRBV7-9	15	TRBJ1-5	CASSSPYRGIMTQHF	TGTGCCAGCAGCTCACCGTACAGGGGAATCATGACCCAGCATTTT
-	-	TRBV6-1	11	TRBJ2-7	CASSEGTLLYF	TGTGCCAGCAGTGAAGGGACACTCCTGTACTTC
-	once	TRBV9	13	TRBJ2-7	CASSAGPLYEQYF	TGTGCCAGCAGCGCCGGGCCCTTATACGAGCAGTACTTC
TRBD1	-	TRBV9	14	TRBJ1-6	CASSGGQAYSPLHF	TGTGCCAGCAGCGGAGGACAGGCCTATTCACCCCTCCACTTT
-	-	TRBV19	13	TRBJ2-7	CASRQVGSYEQYF	TGTGCCAGTAGACAGGTGGGCTCCTACGAGCAGTACTTC
-	-	TRBV2	12	TRBJ1-2	CASSDGPYGYTF	TGTGCCAGCAGTGACGGCCCGTATGGCTACACCTTC
-	once	TRBV25-1	14	TRBJ2-4	CASSLEGGGNIQYF	TGTGCCAGCAGTCTAGAAGGTGGAGGAAACATTCAGTACTTC
-	once	TRBV5-6	13	TRBJ2-1	CASSLGLEGEQFF	TGTGCCAGCAGCTTGGGCCTCGAAGGTGAGCAGTTCTTC
-	-	TRBV6-7	15	TRBJ1-1	CASSYFGQTNTEAFF	TGTGCCAGCAGTTACTTCGGACAGACGAACACTGAAGCTTTCTTT
TRBD1	once	TRBV6-1	15	TRBJ1-5	CASRVKGAGEQPQHF	TGTGCCAGCAGGGTAAAGGGGGCTGGGGAGCAGCCCCAGCATTTT
-	-	TRBV29-1	12	TRBJ2-1	CSSSAIGDEQFF	TGCAGCTCCAGCGCGATCGGCGATGAGCAGTTCTTC
-	-	TRBV18	12	TRBJ2-2	CASSPETGELFF	TGTGCCAGCTCACCAGAGACCGGGGAGCTGTTTTTT
TRBD1	-	TRBV5-5	14	TRBJ1-2	CASRRDRVSGGYTF	TGTGCCAGCAGGAGGGACAGGGTCTCTGGGGGCTACACCTTC